One sample yielded the 13 T cell receptor beta chains listed below, sequenced in a study of cytomegalovirus exposure and HLA in healthy donors. The study ran its PCR with 60 Vbeta and 13 Jbeta primers. Clones were sequenced by immunoSEQ multiplex PCR, and TCRdb holds only the in-frame ones, with some missing. The sample yields about 150,000 clones, more than 60% seen once. Sequenced: PBMCs. The receptors were gathered from a woman aged 40 to 50 in good health and CMV-seronegative.

The V and J genes are TRBV28 and TRBJ1-2; D is undetermined. V lost 4 bases and J lost 4, with 13 bases in between. The V gene's germline CDR1 is MDHEN and CDR2 SYDVKM. The CDR3 loop spans 14 amino acids. The chain's CDR3 is CASSSDTKFYGYTF. Written as DNA, the CDR3 is TGTGCCAGCAGTTCCGACACGAAATTCTATGGCTACACCTTC.

The genes are TRBV7-2 and TRBJ2-2, with 14 positions matching TRBD2. Germline trimming cut 5 bases from V and 8 bases from J; bases unmatched to any gene: 7. Germline V CDR1 and CDR2: SGHTA, FQGNSA. The CDR3 covers 16 residues. The CDR3 DNA follows: TGTGCCAGCAGCCCGCGCGGACTAGCGGGAGGTGGGGAGCTGTTTTTT. This codes for CASSPRGLAGGGELFF.

The V call is TRBV5-1, the J call TRBJ2-7, with 8 bases matching TRBD2. Germline CDR1 SGHRS, CDR2 YFSETQ. The CDR3 covers 14 residues. V dropped 0 bases and J dropped 5; count of bases not matched to a gene: 4. CDR3 region: CASSLAPGGDEQYF. The CDR3 region has the DNA TGCGCCAGCAGCTTGGCCCCGGGGGGGGACGAGCAGTACTTC. Drawing the rest from reference TRBV5-1 and TRBJ2-7, the complete variable domain is KAGVTQTPRYLIKTRGQQVTLSCSPISGHRSVSWYQQTPGQGLQFLFEYFSETQRNKGNFPGRFSGRQFSNSRSEMNVSTLELGDSALYLCASSLAPGGDEQYFGPGTRLTVT.

Only a few counts were recorded for this clone. The chain carries TRBV30 and TRBJ1-2, with 7 bases that match TRBD1. The CDR3 runs to 15 residues. From germline, CDR1 is GTSNPN and CDR2 SVGIG (reference sequence). The trim removed 2 bases at V and 4 bases at J, leaving 10 bases unmatched. CDR3 nucleotide sequence: TGTGCCTGGAGTCCCCGGGACAGAAGGTTCTATGGCTACACCTTC. It translates to CAWSPRDRRFYGYTF. The full variable domain, completed using reference TRBV30 and TRBJ1-2, is SQTIHQWPATLVQPVGSPLSLECTVEGTSNPNLYWYRQAAGRGLQLLFYSVGIGQISSEVPQNLSASRPQDRQFILSSKKLLLSDSGFYLCAWSPRDRRFYGYTFGSGTRLTVV.

The rearrangement joins TRBV19 to TRBJ2-6; D call uncertain. Germline V gene data show CDR1 as LNHDA and CDR2 as SQIVND (reference sequence). The CDR3 length is 18 residues. V dropped 3 bases and J dropped 1 base, with 16 bases sitting between them. CDR3 in DNA: TGTGCCAGTAGTATTAGGTACAGCTTAATGTCTGGGGCCAACGTCCTGACTTTC. Amino acid sequence: CASSIRYSLMSGANVLTF.

This clone was seen a few times. The V call is TRBV2, the J call TRBJ2-7; D possibly corresponds to TRBD2 (6 bases). CDR1 is SNHLY and CDR2 is FYNNEI in the germline V gene. The CDR3 is 13 residues long. Trimming took off 11 bases at V and 0 bases at J, with 14 bases between the two ends. In nucleotides, the CDR3 is TGTGCCTGCATCCTGGGAGGCTCCTACGAGCAGTACTTC. It translates to CACILGGSYEQYF.

The V gene is TRBV7-9, the J gene TRBJ1-4, with D possibly being TRBD1 (5 bases). Germline V gene data show CDR1 as SEHNR and CDR2 as FQNEAQ (reference sequence). The CDR3 extends over 15 amino acids. V was shortened by 1 base and J by 8 bases, with 14 bases between the two germline ends. In nucleotides, the CDR3 is TGTGCCAGCAGCTTAGGGAATACTCAGGGAGAAAAACTGTTTTTT. Protein sequence: CASSLGNTQGEKLFF.

The V gene is TRBV18, the J gene TRBJ2-3; D is perhaps TRBD1 (5 bases). The CDR3 runs 15 residues. V lost 0 bases and J lost 0, with 7 bases in between. The germline CDR1 and CDR2 sequences are KGHSH and LQKENI. The CDR3 region is CASSPPGVSTDTQYF. The CDR3 DNA sequence: TGTGCCAGCTCACCACCAGGGGTGAGCACAGATACGCAGTATTTT.

The chain links TRBV28 to TRBJ2-6; no reliable D call. CDR1 MDHEN and CDR2 SYDVKM come from the germline V gene. This CDR3 has 16 residues. Deletions cut 1 base from V and 5 bases from J, with 12 bases between. CDR3 sequence: CASSLSTVGRANVLTF. Written as DNA, the CDR3 is TGTGCCAGCAGTTTATCTACAGTCGGCCGGGCCAACGTCCTGACTTTC.

The V and J genes are TRBV20-1 and TRBJ2-7; D remains unclear. This CDR3 is built from 11 residues. CDR1 and CDR2 from the germline V gene are DFQATT and SNEGSKA (reference sequence). The ends were cut back, 0 bases at V and 3 bases at J, with 3 bases in the middle. Written as DNA, the CDR3 is TGCAGTGCTAGAGACGTCTACGAGCAGTACTTC. Its protein is CSARDVYEQYF.

The V call is TRBV21-1, the J call TRBJ1-1. TRBV21-1 is a pseudogene locus. The CDR3 sequence is 15 residues long. CDR3 in amino acids: CASTLREGGTTEAFF. CDR3 bases: TGTGCCAGCACTCTAAGGGAGGGGGGGACCACTGAAGCTTTCTTT.

This clone was seen only once. The chain uses TRBV30 and TRBJ2-3; 10 bases align to TRBD2. Germline V CDR1 and CDR2: GTSNPN, SVGIG (reference sequence). CDR3 size: 12 residues. The trim removed 2 bases at V and 8 bases at J, leaving 1 base unmatched. The CDR3 DNA follows: TGTGCCTGGAGTCAGCGGGGGGGTACGCAGTATTTT. This translates into CAWSQRGGTQYF.

The rearrangement joins TRBV28 to TRBJ1-2; perhaps TRBD1 as D (5 bases). Deletions cut 5 bases from V and 4 bases from J, with 14 bases between. The germline V gene has CDR1 MDHEN and CDR2 SYDVKM. This CDR3 spans 14 amino acids. The CDR3 DNA follows: TGTGCCAGCAGTGGCCCACCAGGGATCTATGGCTACACCTTC. This sequence encodes CASSGPPGIYGYTF.